The 23 T cell receptor beta chains below come from one sample, sequenced in a study of T cell repertoires in cytomegalovirus infection. Their cognate antigens are unknown. TCRdb passed the reads through MiXCR, listing each CDR3 protein once. The sample includes roughly 730,000 distinct CDR3 sequences, about 30% of them seen just once. The sequenced sample was cultured PBMCs, obtained from culture after CMV antigen stimulation. The source of these receptors is a human donor in good health (CMV status not recorded). Some clones in this sample may be carry-over from other donors' samples.

This clonotype was counted ten times or more. The rearrangement uses TRBV11-3 and TRBJ1-1, with D possibly matching TRBD1 (5 bases). The CDR3 covers 13 residues. V lost 1 base and J lost 4, with 7 bases in between. Germline loops: CDR1 SGHNT, CDR2 YENEEA. In DNA, the CDR3 is TGTGCCAGCAGCTTAGGGGACCGCACTGAAGCTTTCTTT. It is translated as CASSLGDRTEAFF.

This clonotype was picked up a small number of times. The chain joins TRBV6-2 or TRBV6-3 to TRBJ2-3, with D perhaps matching TRBD2 (6 bases). Germline lookup yields CDR1 MNHEY and CDR2 SVGEGT. The germline V and J ends were trimmed by 6 bases and 5 bases, with 15 bases remaining between them. The CDR3 spans 14 residues. CDR3 sequence reads: CASSRRAGGDTQYF. As DNA, the CDR3 is TGTGCCAGCAGCCGGAGGGCCGGGGGAGATACGCAGTATTTT.

This clonotype was picked up a small number of times. V usage is TRBV7-8 and J usage is TRBJ1-1; D perhaps matches TRBD1 (6 bases). V shed 3 bases and J shed 5 bases, with 16 bases lying between them. The germline V gene has CDR1 SGHVS and CDR2 FQNEAQ. The CDR3 sequence is 15 residues long. In DNA, the CDR3 is TGTGCCAGCAGCTTGGGCCCGGGGGCGCGGACTGAAGCTTTCTTT. Its translation: CASSLGPGARTEAFF.

The rearrangement joins TRBV19 to TRBJ2-5, with no clear D. Trimming took 0 bases from V and 6 from J, leaving 8 bases between them. CDR1 and CDR2 (germline): LNHDA, SQIVND (reference sequence). This CDR3 contains 13 residues. CDR3 coding DNA: TGTGCCAGTAGTATAGATTCTGTGCAGACCCAGTACTTC. It is translated as CASSIDSVQTQYF.

The chain combines TRBV5-4 with TRBJ2-1; 8 nucleotides match TRBD2. The CDR3 sequence is 14 residues long. The junction had 15 bases not matched to a gene; V was cut back by 6 bases and J by 13 bases. The germline CDR1 and CDR2 sequences are SGHNT and YYREEE (reference sequence). CDR3 sequence (DNA): TGTGCCAGCACCGCGGGAGGTTCAGAACGGCTACAGTTCTTC. Translation gives CASTAGGSERLQFF. Full variable domain (remainder filled in from reference TRBV5-4 and TRBJ2-1): ETGVTQSPTHLIKTRGQQVTLRCSSQSGHNTVSWYQQALGQGPQFIFQYYREEENGRGNFPPRFSGLQFPNYSSELNVNALELDDSALYLCASTAGGSERLQFFGPGTRLTVL.

V gene TRBV20-1 combines with J gene TRBJ2-1; 15 bases map to TRBD2. Germline V gives CDR1 DFQATT, CDR2 SNEGSKA (reference sequence). The J segment lost 3 bases and the V segment lost 3 bases, leaving 18 bases of the junction unmatched. The CDR3 spans 21 residues. In nucleotides, the CDR3 is TGCAGTGCTAGTGTTCAGGGGTGGACTAGCGGGAGGGGCCCGTTCTACAATGAGCAGTTCTTC. This encodes CSASVQGWTSGRGPFYNEQFF.

The V call is TRBV7-9, the J call TRBJ2-3, with TRBD2 identical over 10 bases. The CDR3 loop spans 15 amino acids. V shed 4 bases and J 4 bases; nucleotides not matched to a gene: 5. Germline lookup yields CDR1 SEHNR and CDR2 FQNEAQ (reference sequence). Written as DNA, the CDR3 is TGTGCCAGCAGCTACTCTAGCGGGGGCGCAGATACGCAGTATTTT. Its protein product is CASSYSSGGADTQYF.

Only a few counts were recorded for this clonotype. The chain recombines TRBV7-6 with TRBJ1-1; D not certain. Germline loops: CDR1 SGHVS, CDR2 FNYEAQ. Trimming took 7 bases from V and 0 from J, leaving 15 bases between them. The CDR3 contains 15 residues. CDR3 sequence: CASIKVGVLNTEAFF. The CDR3 nucleotides read TGTGCCAGCATCAAGGTCGGGGTCTTGAACACTGAAGCTTTCTTT.

This clonotype was seen a handful of times. The rearrangement links TRBV4-1 to TRBJ2-2; tentatively, D is TRBD1 (5 bases). CDR1 and CDR2 from the germline V gene are MGHRA and YSYEKL. Trimming shortened V by 2 bases and J by 2 bases, and 9 bases separated the two germline ends. The CDR3 has 15 amino acids. The DNA for the CDR3 is TGCGCCAGCAGCCAATACAGGCTTAACACCGGGGAGCTGTTTTTT. It yields the protein CASSQYRLNTGELFF.

This clonotype has more than one count but fewer than ten. The V and J genes are TRBV7-9 and TRBJ1-1; D gene unclear. The CDR3 has 15 amino acids. In germline, CDR1 is SEHNR, CDR2 FQNEAQ (reference sequence). V was pared by 1 base and J by 0 bases, with 9 bases between. This chain's CDR3 is CASSLGSSMNTEAFF. The CDR3 DNA reads TGTGCCAGCAGCTTAGGTAGCTCCATGAACACTGAAGCTTTCTTT. Using reference TRBV7-9 and TRBJ1-1 for the parts outside the CDR3, the full variable domain is DTGVSQNPRHKITKRGQNVTFRCDPISEHNRLYWYRQTLGQGPEFLTYFQNEAQLEKSRLLSDRFSAERPKGSFSTLEIQRTEQGDSAMYLCASSLGSSMNTEAFFGQGTRLTVV.

The chain uses TRBV4-1 and TRBJ2-1; TRBD2 matches 9 bases. Trimming took 1 base from V and 4 from J; bases not matched to a gene: 14. The germline CDR1 and CDR2 sequences are MGHRA and YSYEKL. The length of the CDR3 is 19 residues. CDR3 protein: CASSQVGGESGRLYNEQFF. CDR3 sequence (DNA): TGCGCCAGCAGCCAAGTTGGGGGGGAAAGCGGGAGGCTATACAATGAGCAGTTCTTC.

This clonotype came up many times. This chain links TRBV7-2 with TRBJ2-7; TRBD2 agrees at 9 bases. This CDR3 comprises 15 residues. Per the germline V gene, CDR1 is SGHTA and CDR2 is FQGNSA. V was pared by 4 bases and J by 2 bases, with 6 bases of the junction left unmatched. CDR3 DNA sequence: TGTGCCAGCAGCTATAGCGGGAGTAACGCCTACGAGCAGTACTTC. Translation gives CASSYSGSNAYEQYF.

The table lists this clonotype with a count of one. This chain links TRBV5-4 with TRBJ2-3, with 11 bases lining up with TRBD1. The CDR3 has 15 residues. The germline V gene has CDR1 SGHNT and CDR2 YYREEE (reference sequence). The V and J ends lost 4 bases and 4 bases, in that order; junction bases with no gene match: 5. For the CDR3, the DNA is TGTGCCAGCAGCCAGGGACAGGGGGTCCCAGATACGCAGTATTTT. Amino acids: CASSQGQGVPDTQYF. Together with reference TRBV5-4 and TRBJ2-3, the CDR3 gives the full variable domain: ETGVTQSPTHLIKTRGQQVTLRCSSQSGHNTVSWYQQALGQGPQFIFQYYREEENGRGNFPPRFSGLQFPNYSSELNVNALELDDSALYLCASSQGQGVPDTQYFGPGTRLTVL.

This clonotype appeared a single time. The chain combines TRBV3-1 with TRBJ1-6, with D perhaps TRBD1 (5 bases). Between the trimmed V and J ends, which lost 0 bases and 10 bases, there was a span of 10 bases. The germline gives CDR1 LGHDT, CDR2 YNNKEL (reference sequence). CDR3 size: 14 residues. CDR3: CASSQDLGVSPLHF. DNA of the CDR3: TGTGCCAGCAGCCAAGATCTAGGGGTCTCACCCCTCCACTTT.

In this sample, this clonotype turned up many times. The CDR3 DNA reads TGTGCCAGCAGTCTCCCTGGACAAGTCTTTAATCAGCCCCAGCATTTT. Translated, it gives CASSLPGQVFNQPQHF. The genes are TRBV12-3 or TRBV12-4 and TRBJ1-5, with D possibly TRBD1 on 5 matching bases. This CDR3 comprises 16 residues. V lost 5 bases, J lost 4 bases, and 18 bases lay in between.

Notes on this clonotype: At one end the junction does not follow the germline gene, possibly because of a read error. V gene TRBV5-3 combines with J gene TRBJ2-5; 8 bases agree with TRBD2. TRBV5-3 is annotated as an ORF whose role is uncertain. The CDR3 covers 16 residues. CDR3 sequence (DNA): TGTGCCAGCAGCTTGGGAGGAGCGGGAGTGGGAGAGACCCAGTACTTC. Its translation: CASSLGGAGVGETQYF.

The V and J genes are TRBV7-2 and TRBJ2-1; D uncertain. CDR3 size: 14 residues. Germline CDR1 and CDR2: SGHTA and FQGNSA. Deletions cut 1 base from V and 9 bases from J, with 13 bases between. The CDR3 DNA sequence: TGTGCCAGCAGCTTAGAGGTGGGAATCAGTGAGCAGTTCTTC. Its protein product is CASSLEVGISEQFF.

This clonotype occurred many times. The J gene is TRBJ1-6, the V gene TRBV7-2; a weak D match, TRBD1 (5 bases). The CDR3 is 15 amino acids. The germline CDR1 and CDR2 sequences are SGHTA and FQGNSA. V was pared by 5 bases and J by 7 bases, with 15 bases between. CDR3 coding DNA: TGTGCCAGCAGCCGGGATGGGGCCTTGAATTCACCCCTCCACTTT. Translated: CASSRDGALNSPLHF.

This clonotype was seen a handful of times. The CDR3 DNA is TGTGCCAGCAGTGAACGGGCAGGGGGCGTAATAACCGGGGAGCTGTTTTTT. Amino acids: CASSERAGGVITGELFF. The gene calls are TRBV6-1 and TRBJ2-2; 8 bases are a match to TRBD1. CDR1 MNHNS and CDR2 SASEGT come from the germline V gene. The V gene end was trimmed by 2 bases and the J gene end by 5 bases; junction bases not matched to a gene: 10. The CDR3 has 17 amino acids.

The CDR3, as DNA: TGTGCCAGCAGTTTGTCCCGGGACAGATTGCAGTATTTT. Amino acid sequence: CASSLSRDRLQYF. J is TRBJ2-3 and V is TRBV28; 7 nucleotides align to TRBD1. The germline V gene has CDR1 MDHEN and CDR2 SYDVKM. The CDR3 is 13 residues long. V lost 3 bases to trimming and J lost 11 bases; unmatched junction nucleotides: 8.

The table lists this clonotype with a few counts. This chain links TRBV27 with TRBJ2-5; D might be TRBD2 (6 bases). The V end lost 4 bases, the J end lost 5 bases, and 11 bases lay between the germline ends. Looked up from germline, CDR1 is MNHEY and CDR2 is SMNVEV (reference sequence). The CDR3 covers 13 residues. The DNA for the CDR3 is TGTGCCAGCAGTTCTGGCAGCGGGGAGACCCAGTACTTC. Translating it yields CASSSGSGETQYF.

This clonotype has only a few counts. The CDR3 region has the DNA TGTGCCAGCAGCTTAAGGGACAGAGAGACCCAGTACTTC. Translating gives CASSLRDRETQYF. V usage is TRBV11-2 and J usage is TRBJ2-5; 7 nucleotides align to TRBD1. With 2 bases clipped from V and 4 bases from J, the junction kept 1 base outside the gene matches. The CDR3 sequence is 13 residues long. The germline V gene has CDR1 SGHAT and CDR2 FQNNGV.

This clonotype was seen a handful of times. The chain links TRBV19 to TRBJ2-3; 9 nucleotides agree with TRBD1. The CDR3 runs to 14 residues. Germline CDR1 reads LNHDA; CDR2 reads SQIVND (reference sequence). Trimming took 9 bases from V and 2 from J; bases not matched to a gene: 6. The DNA of the CDR3 is TGTGCCAGCGGACAGGGGACTTTCACAGATACGCAGTATTTT. Translating it yields CASGQGTFTDTQYF.